These T cell receptor beta chains were read from a single sample in a study of T-cell reconstitution after alpha-beta-depleted transplantation in children. One entry per CDR3 protein results from TCRdb running MiXCR on the PCR reads. The sample holds about 830,000 distinct CDR3 sequences, approximately 15% seen once. Sequencing used PBMCs, mostly from graft donor cells, obtained 360 days after TCRalphabeta/CD19-depleted stem cell transplant. The receptors originated from a male patient between 5 and 17 years old who had a stem cell transplant for acute lymphoblastic leukemia, so the T cells may come from the graft donor. Each CDR3 is given with its conserved first and last residue. D genes are given only for firm matches. Part of the rows lack a size; the others show once, few, many or a class for expanded clones.

cdr3_length	clone_size	v_call	d_call	j_call	cdr3_nt	cdr3_aa
14	few	TRBV5-5	NA	TRBJ1-2	TGTGCCAGCAGCTTGAGGGCAGGGCCCTATGGCTACACCTTC	CASSLRAGPYGYTF
15	few	TRBV7-9	NA	TRBJ2-2	TGTGCCAGCAGCCGACAGTATGCCGACGCCGGGGAGCTGTTTTTT	CASSRQYADAGELFF
19	NA	TRBV11-2	TRBD2	TRBJ2-5	TGTGCCAGCAGTTTTACTTCCGGGACTAGCGGCCTGTACCAAGAGACCCAGTACTTC	CASSFTSGTSGLYQETQYF
12	NA	TRBV6-4	NA	TRBJ2-7	TGTGCCAGCAGTCGCCATTGGCAGGGGCAGTACTTC	CASSRHWQGQYF
14	NA	TRBV20-1	NA	TRBJ2-7	TGCAGTGCTAGCAGGGATGTGTATTTGTCCGGGCAGTACTTC	CSASRDVYLSGQYF
14	few	TRBV3-1	NA	TRBJ2-7	TGTGCCAGCAGCCAAGATTTGGAGCGGTACGAGCAGTACTTC	CASSQDLERYEQYF
13	few	TRBV29-1	TRBD2	TRBJ2-5	TGCAGCGTTGCAACGGGAGGGCTGGGGACCCAGTACTTC	CSVATGGLGTQYF
14	few	TRBV19	TRBD1	TRBJ2-7	TGTGCCAGTAGTATGGGGACAGCCTCCTACGAGCAGTACTTC	CASSMGTASYEQYF
14	many	TRBV12-3/TRBV12-4	NA	TRBJ1-5	TGTGCCAGCAGTTTCAGGCAGGGAAATCAGCCCCAGCATTTT	CASSFRQGNQPQHF
15	NA	TRBV3-1	NA	TRBJ2-1	TGTGCCAGCAGCCAAACCGGGAAAACCTACAATGAGCAGTTCTTC	CASSQTGKTYNEQFF
12	NA	TRBV4-1	NA	TRBJ1-5	TGCGCCAGCAGCCAAACCGGGGGGACCCAGCATTTT	CASSQTGGTQHF
15	many	TRBV10-3	NA	TRBJ2-1	TGTGCCATCAGTGAGTCTAGCGCCTCCTACAATGAGCAGTTCTTC	CAISESSASYNEQFF
20	NA	TRBV11-2	TRBD2	TRBJ2-1	TGTGCCAGCAGAAGGCAACCCGGGACTAGCGGGAGAGGGTCCTACAATGAGCAGTTCTTC	CASRRQPGTSGRGSYNEQFF
19	NA	TRBV5-4	NA	TRBJ2-2	TGTGCCAGCAGCTTGGTAGGGTATTCGGAGCCTTGGAACACCGGGGAGCTGTTTTTT	CASSLVGYSEPWNTGELFF
17	NA	TRBV5-1	TRBD2	TRBJ2-2	TGCGCCAGCAGCTCCGGGACTAGCAGACCGAACACCGGGGAGCTGTTTTTT	CASSSGTSRPNTGELFF
16	NA	TRBV25-1	TRBD1	TRBJ2-5	TGTGCCAGCAGTGAATGGACAGGAAAAATCCAAGAGACCCAGTACTTC	CASSEWTGKIQETQYF
13	NA	TRBV12-3/TRBV12-4	NA	TRBJ2-7	TGTGCCAGTAAGCGAGGGGGTTCCTACGAGCAGTACTTC	CASKRGGSYEQYF
13	NA	TRBV29-1	NA	TRBJ2-1	TGCAGCGCCCGACAGGAGCTCTACAATGAGCAGTTCTTC	CSARQELYNEQFF
12	NA	TRBV29-1	NA	TRBJ2-7	TGCAGCGTTGTTAGCGACGTCCACGAGCAGTACTTC	CSVVSDVHEQYF
15	NA	TRBV28	TRBD1	TRBJ1-1	TGTGCCAGCAGCTTATCAGGGGGCGCGCGGACTGAAGCTTTCTTT	CASSLSGGARTEAFF
20	NA	TRBV4-1	NA	TRBJ2-7	TGCGCCAGCAGCCAAGTCCCCGACCCTGGTTTGACCCTCGGTACCTACGAGCAGTACTTC	CASSQVPDPGLTLGTYEQYF
10	many	TRBV12-3/TRBV12-4	NA	TRBJ1-1	TGTGCCAGCAGTTTAAGTCGGGCTTTCTTT	CASSLSRAFF
14	few	TRBV28	NA	TRBJ2-5	TGTGCCAGCAGCCTGACCCTAGGAAGGGAGACCCAGTACTTC	CASSLTLGRETQYF
17	few	TRBV12-3/TRBV12-4	NA	TRBJ1-5	TGTGCCAGCAGTTTAGGGATTGTCACTAATAGCAATCAGCCCCAGCATTTT	CASSLGIVTNSNQPQHF
16	NA	TRBV5-6	NA	TRBJ2-5	TGTGCCAGCAGCTTGGAGCGCGGGGTGCCTGGAGAGACCCAGTACTTC	CASSLERGVPGETQYF
16	few	TRBV5-1	NA	TRBJ2-3	TGCGCCAGCAGCTTTTCGAGGACCACTAGCACAGATACGCAGTATTTT	CASSFSRTTSTDTQYF
15	few	TRBV4-1	TRBD1	TRBJ2-7	TGCGCCAGCAGCCAAGCTGGGACAGACTCCTACGAGCAGTACTTC	CASSQAGTDSYEQYF
17	many	TRBV12-3/TRBV12-4	NA	TRBJ2-1	TGTGCCAGCAGTTTAGCGCTCCCTAGCGAATCCTACAATGAGCAGTTCTTC	CASSLALPSESYNEQFF
17	NA	TRBV7-9	TRBD2	TRBJ2-1	TGTGCCAGCAGCTCCTCAGCCAGGACTAGCATCTACAATGAGCAGTTCTTC	CASSSSARTSIYNEQFF
12	NA	TRBV9	NA	TRBJ1-2	TGTGCCAGCAGCGTTATTAACTATGGCTACACCTTC	CASSVINYGYTF
13	few	TRBV29-1	NA	TRBJ2-1	TGCAGCGGGTTCGGACAGCTATACAATGAGCAGTTCTTC	CSGFGQLYNEQFF
12	many	TRBV7-8	NA	TRBJ2-5	TGTGCCAGCAGCTCCAGGGGGGGAACCCAGTACTTC	CASSSRGGTQYF
15	NA	TRBV15	NA	TRBJ2-2	TGTGCCACCAGCGGCGTGGCGGGGAACACCGGGGAGCTGTTTTTT	CATSGVAGNTGELFF
14	few	TRBV11-2	NA	TRBJ2-3	TGTGCCAGCAGCTTAGCCTGGAAGGCAGATACGCAGTATTTT	CASSLAWKADTQYF
16	NA	TRBV7-9	NA	TRBJ2-7	TGTGCCAGCAGCTTAGAACTAGCTGTTTCCCCCTACGAGCAGTACTTC	CASSLELAVSPYEQYF
12	NA	TRBV10-3	NA	TRBJ2-7	TGTGCCATCCGATCCTTCCCCTACGAGCAGTACTTC	CAIRSFPYEQYF
11	few	TRBV2	NA	TRBJ2-7	TGTGCCAGCAGTCGACCCTTCGGGCAGTACTTC	CASSRPFGQYF
13	once	TRBV25-1	NA	TRBJ2-7	TGTGCCAGCAGTGGGGCGATGAGGCACGAGCAGTACTTC	CASSGAMRHEQYF
12	many	TRBV20-1	NA	TRBJ1-1	TGCAGTGCTAGAACGAGACAGACTGAAGCTTTCTTT	CSARTRQTEAFF
15	NA	TRBV4-1	NA	TRBJ2-2	TGCGCCAGCAGCCAAGATCAGGGGGACTTCGGGGAGCTGTTTTTT	CASSQDQGDFGELFF
16	few	TRBV6-5	TRBD2	TRBJ2-7	TGTGCCAGCAGTTACCTGTCACTAGCGGGGGACTACGAGCAGTACTTC	CASSYLSLAGDYEQYF
15	many	TRBV5-1	TRBD1	TRBJ1-1	TGCGCCAGCAGCTTCCGGGACAGGGGTAATACTGAAGCTTTCTTT	CASSFRDRGNTEAFF